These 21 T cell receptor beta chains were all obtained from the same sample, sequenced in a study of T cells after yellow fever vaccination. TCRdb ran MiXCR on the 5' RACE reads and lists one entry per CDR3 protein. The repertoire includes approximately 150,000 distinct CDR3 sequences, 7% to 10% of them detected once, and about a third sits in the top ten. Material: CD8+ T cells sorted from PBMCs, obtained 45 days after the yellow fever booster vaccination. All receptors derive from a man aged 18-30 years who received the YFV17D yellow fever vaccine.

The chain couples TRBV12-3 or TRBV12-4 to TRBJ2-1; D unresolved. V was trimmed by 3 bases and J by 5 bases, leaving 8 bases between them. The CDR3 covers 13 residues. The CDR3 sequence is CASSFSGNNEQFF. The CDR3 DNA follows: TGTGCCAGCAGTTTCTCCGGAAACAATGAGCAGTTCTTC.

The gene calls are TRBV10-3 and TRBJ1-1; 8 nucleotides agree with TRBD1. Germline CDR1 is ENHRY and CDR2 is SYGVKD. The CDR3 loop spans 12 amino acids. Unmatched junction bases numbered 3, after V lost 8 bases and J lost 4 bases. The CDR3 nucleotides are TGTGCCATCCGACAGGGGTCCACTGAAGCTTTCTTT. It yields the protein CAIRQGSTEAFF.

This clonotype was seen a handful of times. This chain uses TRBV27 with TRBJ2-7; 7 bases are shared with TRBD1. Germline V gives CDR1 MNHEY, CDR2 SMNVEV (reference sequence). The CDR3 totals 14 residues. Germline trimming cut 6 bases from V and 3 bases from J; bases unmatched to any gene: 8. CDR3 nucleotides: TGTGCCAGCAGGGCTGCGGCAGGGGGCTACGAGCAGTACGTC. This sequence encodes CASRAAAGGYEQYV.

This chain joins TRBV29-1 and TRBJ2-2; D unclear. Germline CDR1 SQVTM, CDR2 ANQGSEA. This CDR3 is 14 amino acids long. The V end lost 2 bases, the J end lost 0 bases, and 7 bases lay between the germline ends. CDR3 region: CSVERATNTGELFF. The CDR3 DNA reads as TGCAGCGTTGAACGGGCGACGAACACCGGGGAGCTGTTTTTT.

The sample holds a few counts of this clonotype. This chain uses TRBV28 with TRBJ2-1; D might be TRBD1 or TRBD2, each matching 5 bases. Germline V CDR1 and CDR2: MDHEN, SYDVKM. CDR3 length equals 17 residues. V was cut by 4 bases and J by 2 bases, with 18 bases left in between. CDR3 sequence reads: CASSSVDRDGPYNEQFF. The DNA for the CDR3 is TGTGCCAGCAGTTCCGTAGACCGGGACGGGCCCTACAATGAGCAGTTCTTC.

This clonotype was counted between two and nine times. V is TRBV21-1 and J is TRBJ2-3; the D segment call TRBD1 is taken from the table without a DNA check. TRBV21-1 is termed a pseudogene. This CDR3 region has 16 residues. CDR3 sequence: CASSKAGGPSTDTQYF. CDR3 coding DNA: TGTGCCAGCAGCAAAGCGGGGGGGCCCAGCACAGATACGCAGTATTTT.

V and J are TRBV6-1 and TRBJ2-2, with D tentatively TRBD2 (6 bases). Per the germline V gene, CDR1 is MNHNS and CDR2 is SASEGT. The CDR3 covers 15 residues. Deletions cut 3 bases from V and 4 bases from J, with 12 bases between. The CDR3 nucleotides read TGTGCCAGCAGTGATTTTGCGGGGAGCACCGGGGAGCTGTTTTTT. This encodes CASSDFAGSTGELFF.

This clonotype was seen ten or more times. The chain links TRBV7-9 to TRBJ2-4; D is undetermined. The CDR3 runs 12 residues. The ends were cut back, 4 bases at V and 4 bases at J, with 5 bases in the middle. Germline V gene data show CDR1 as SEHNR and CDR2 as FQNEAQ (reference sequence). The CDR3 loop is CASSSLKNIQYF. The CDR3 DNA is TGTGCCAGCAGCTCCTTAAAAAACATTCAGTACTTC.

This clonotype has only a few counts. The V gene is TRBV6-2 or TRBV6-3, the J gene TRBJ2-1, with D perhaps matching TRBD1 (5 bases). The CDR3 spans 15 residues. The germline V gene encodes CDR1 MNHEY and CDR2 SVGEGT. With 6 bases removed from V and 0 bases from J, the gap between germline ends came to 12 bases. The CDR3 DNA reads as TGTGCCAGCAGCCCAGGGTTCCCCTCCTACAATGAGCAGTTCTTC. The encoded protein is CASSPGFPSYNEQFF.

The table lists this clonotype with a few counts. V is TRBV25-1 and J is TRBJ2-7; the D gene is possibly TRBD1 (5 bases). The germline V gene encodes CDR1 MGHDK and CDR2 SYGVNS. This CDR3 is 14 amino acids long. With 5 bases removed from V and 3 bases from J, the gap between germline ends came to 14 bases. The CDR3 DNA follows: TGTGCCAGCAGTTCCAGAGGACAAAGCTACGAGCAGTACTTC. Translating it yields CASSSRGQSYEQYF.

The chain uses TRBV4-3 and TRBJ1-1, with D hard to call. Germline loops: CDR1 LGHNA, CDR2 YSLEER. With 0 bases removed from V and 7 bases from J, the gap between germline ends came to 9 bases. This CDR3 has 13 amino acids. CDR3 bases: TGCGCCAGCAGCCAAGATGGAGTGGATGAAGCTTTCTTT. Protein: CASSQDGVDEAFF.

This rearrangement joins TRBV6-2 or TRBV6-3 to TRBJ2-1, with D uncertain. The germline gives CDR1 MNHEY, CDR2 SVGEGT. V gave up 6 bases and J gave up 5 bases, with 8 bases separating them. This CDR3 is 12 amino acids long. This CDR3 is CASSGSDNEQFF. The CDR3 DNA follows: TGTGCCAGCAGCGGGTCAGACAATGAGCAGTTCTTC.

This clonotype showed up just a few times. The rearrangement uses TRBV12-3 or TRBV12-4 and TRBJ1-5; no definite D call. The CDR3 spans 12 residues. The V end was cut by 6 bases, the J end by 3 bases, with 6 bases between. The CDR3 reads CASRLLNQPQHF. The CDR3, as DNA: TGTGCCAGCAGACTTCTCAATCAGCCCCAGCATTTT.

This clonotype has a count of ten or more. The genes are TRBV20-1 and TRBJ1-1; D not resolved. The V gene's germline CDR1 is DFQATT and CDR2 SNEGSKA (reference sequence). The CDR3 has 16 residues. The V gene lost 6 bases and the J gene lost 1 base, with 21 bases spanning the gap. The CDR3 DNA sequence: TGCAGTGCGCCTAAGACGGAAATCTTGGGGAACACTGAAGCTTTCTTT. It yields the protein CSAPKTEILGNTEAFF.

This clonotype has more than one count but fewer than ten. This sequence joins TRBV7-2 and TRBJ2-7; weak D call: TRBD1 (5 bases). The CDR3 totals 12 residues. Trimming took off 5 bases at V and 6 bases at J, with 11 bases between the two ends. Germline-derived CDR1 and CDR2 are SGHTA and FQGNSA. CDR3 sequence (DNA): TGTGCCAGCAGCGCCCCAGGGCCCGAGCAGTACTTC. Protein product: CASSAPGPEQYF.

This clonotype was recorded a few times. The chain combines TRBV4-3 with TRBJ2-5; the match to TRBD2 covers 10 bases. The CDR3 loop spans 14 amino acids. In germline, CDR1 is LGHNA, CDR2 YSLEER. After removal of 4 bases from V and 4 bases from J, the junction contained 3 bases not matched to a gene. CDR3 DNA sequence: TGCGCCAGCAGCCTCGGGACTAGCGTAGAGACCCAGTACTTC. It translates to CASSLGTSVETQYF.

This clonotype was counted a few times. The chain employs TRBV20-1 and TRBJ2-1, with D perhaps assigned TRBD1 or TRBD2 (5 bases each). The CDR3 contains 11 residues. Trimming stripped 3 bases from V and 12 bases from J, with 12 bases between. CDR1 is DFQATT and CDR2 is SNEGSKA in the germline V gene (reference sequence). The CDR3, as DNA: TGCAGTGCTAGTATCGGGGCAGGGCAGTTCTTC. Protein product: CSASIGAGQFF.

The CDR3 is CSAVSSARRNIQYF. In DNA, the CDR3 is TGCAGTGCTGTGAGTAGCGCCCGAAGAAACATTCAGTACTTC. The V call is TRBV20-1, the J call TRBJ2-4; D might be TRBD2 (5 bases). The germline V gene has CDR1 DFQATT and CDR2 SNEGSKA (reference sequence). The CDR3 runs to 14 residues. V was trimmed by 5 bases and J by 6 bases, leaving 17 bases between them.

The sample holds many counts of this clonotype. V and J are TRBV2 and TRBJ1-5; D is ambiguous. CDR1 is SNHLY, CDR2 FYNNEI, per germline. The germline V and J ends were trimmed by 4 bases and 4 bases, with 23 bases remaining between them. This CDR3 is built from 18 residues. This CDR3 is CASSVARGQSGGNQPQHF. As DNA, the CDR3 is TGTGCCAGCAGTGTCGCCAGAGGTCAAAGTGGAGGGAATCAGCCCCAGCATTTT.

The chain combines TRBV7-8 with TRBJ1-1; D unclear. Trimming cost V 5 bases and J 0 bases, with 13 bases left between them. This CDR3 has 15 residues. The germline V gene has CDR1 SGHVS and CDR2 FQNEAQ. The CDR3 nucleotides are TGTGCCAGCAGCCCATACCTTCTGATGAACACTGAAGCTTTCTTT. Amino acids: CASSPYLLMNTEAFF. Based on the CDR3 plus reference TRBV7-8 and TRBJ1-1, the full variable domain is GAGVSQSPRYKVAKRGQDVALRCDPISGHVSLFWYQQALGQGPEFLTYFQNEAQLDKSGLPSDRFFAERPEGSVSTLKIQRTQQEDSAVYLCASSPYLLMNTEAFFGQGTRLTVV.

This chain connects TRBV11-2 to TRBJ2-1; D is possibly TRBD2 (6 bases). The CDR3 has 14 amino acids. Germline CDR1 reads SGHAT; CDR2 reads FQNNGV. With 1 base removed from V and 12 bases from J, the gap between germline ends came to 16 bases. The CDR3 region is CASSLGGREKSQFF. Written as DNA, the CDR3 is TGTGCCAGCAGCTTAGGGGGACGGGAGAAGTCGCAGTTCTTC.